Listed here are 8 T cell receptor beta chains from one sample, sequenced in a study of T-cell reconstitution after alpha-beta-depleted transplantation in children. It was with unique molecular identifiers that the TCRbeta library was prepared. TCRdb re-analysed the PCR reads in MiXCR, keeping a single row per CDR3 protein. The sample records about 250,000 distinct CDR3 sequences, about 24% being singletons. This specimen was PBMCs, mostly from graft donor cells, taken 360 days after TCRalphabeta/CD19-depleted stem cell transplant. All receptors come from a female patient under 10 years old who had a stem cell transplant for congenital amegakaryocytic thrombocytopenia, so the T cells may come from the graft donor.

V gene TRBV7-3 combines with J gene TRBJ2-2, with a weak D call TRBD1 (5 bases). Germline V CDR1 and CDR2: SGHTA, FQGTGA. Trimming cost V 0 bases and J 4 bases, with 12 bases left between them. The CDR3 loop spans 16 amino acids. This CDR3 is CASSLTAGHLTGELFF. The CDR3, as DNA: TGTGCCAGCAGCTTAACCGCCGGACACCTCACCGGGGAGCTGTTTTTT.

The chain links TRBV29-1 to TRBJ1-2; the D gene is possibly TRBD1 (6 bases). The CDR3 has 14 residues. The V gene lost 4 bases and the J gene lost 3 bases, with 15 bases spanning the gap. Per germline, CDR1 SQVTM and CDR2 ANQGSEA. CDR3 sequence reads: CSVAPTGGDYGYTF. Written as DNA, the CDR3 is TGCAGCGTTGCCCCGACAGGAGGGGACTATGGCTACACCTTC.

This chain joins TRBV6-2 or TRBV6-3 and TRBJ2-5, with no clear D. The V gene's germline CDR1 is MNHEY and CDR2 SVGEGT. The CDR3 is made up of 13 amino acids. With 6 bases removed from V and 3 bases from J, the gap between germline ends came to 11 bases. The CDR3 bases are TGTGCCAGCAGCTCTTACCCCGAAGAGACCCAGTACTTC. This translates into CASSSYPEETQYF.

This clonotype has at least ten counts. The chain uses TRBV3-1 and TRBJ2-1; no reliable D call. Trimming took off 4 bases at V and 0 bases at J, with 7 bases between the two ends. There are 14 residues in the CDR3. The germline V gene has CDR1 LGHDT and CDR2 YNNKEL (reference sequence). CDR3 bases: TGTGCCAGCAGCCTGACAATCTCCTACAATGAGCAGTTCTTC. Amino acids: CASSLTISYNEQFF.

This clonotype was seen at least ten times. The gene calls are TRBV12-3 or TRBV12-4 and TRBJ2-7, with D perhaps being TRBD1 or TRBD2 (5 bases each). The CDR3 loop spans 12 amino acids. V lost 3 bases, J lost 3 bases, and 6 bases lay in between. The DNA of the CDR3 is TGTGCCAGCAGTTTTGGGGGCTACGAGCAGTACTTC. Translation: CASSFGGYEQYF.

In its sample, this clonotype was seen a few times. This rearrangement joins TRBV12-3 or TRBV12-4 to TRBJ2-2, with D tentatively TRBD1 or TRBD2 (5 bases each). The CDR3 sequence is 16 residues long. V dropped 5 bases and J dropped 1 base, with 14 bases sitting between them. CDR3 sequence: CASSPPGTLNTGELFF. CDR3 sequence (DNA): TGTGCCAGCAGTCCACCCGGGACGTTGAACACCGGGGAGCTGTTTTTT.

The chain employs TRBV15 and TRBJ1-2; a weak D match, TRBD1 (5 bases). Per germline, CDR1 LNHNV and CDR2 YYDKDF (reference sequence). The length of the CDR3 is 14 residues. V lost 0 bases, J lost 7 bases, and 12 bases lay in between. The CDR3 nucleotides are TGTGCCACCAGCAGAGATTGGGTCGACAGTGGCTACACCTTC. This gives the protein CATSRDWVDSGYTF. Supplemented by reference TRBV15 and TRBJ1-2, the full variable domain reads DAMVIQNPRYQVTQFGKPVTLSCSQTLNHNVMYWYQQKSSQAPKLLFHYYDKDFNNEADTPDNFQSRRPNTSFCFLDIRSPGLGDTAMYLCATSRDWVDSGYTFGSGTRLTVV.

This clonotype was picked up a small number of times. V gene TRBV28 combines with J gene TRBJ2-3; D uncertain. The CDR3 consists of 13 residues. V was pared by 6 bases and J by 4 bases, with 11 bases between. Germline V lookup: CDR1 MDHEN, CDR2 SYDVKM. The CDR3 is CASRDPIADTQYF. For the CDR3, the DNA is TGTGCCAGCAGGGATCCAATCGCAGATACGCAGTATTTT.